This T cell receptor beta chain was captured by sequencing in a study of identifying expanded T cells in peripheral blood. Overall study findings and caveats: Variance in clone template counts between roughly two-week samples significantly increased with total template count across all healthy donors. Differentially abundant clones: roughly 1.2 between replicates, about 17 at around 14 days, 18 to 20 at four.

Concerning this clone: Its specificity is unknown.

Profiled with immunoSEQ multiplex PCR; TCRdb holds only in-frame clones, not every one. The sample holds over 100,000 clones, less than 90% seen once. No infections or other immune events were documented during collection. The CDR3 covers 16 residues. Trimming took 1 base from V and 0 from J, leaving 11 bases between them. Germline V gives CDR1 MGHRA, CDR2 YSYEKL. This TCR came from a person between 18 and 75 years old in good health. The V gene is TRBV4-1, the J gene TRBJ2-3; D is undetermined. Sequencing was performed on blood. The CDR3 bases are TGCGCCAGCAGCCAAGGGGCCAGCCTGAGCACAGATACGCAGTATTTT. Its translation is CASSQGASLSTDTQYF.